This is a list of T cell receptor beta chains from one sample in a study of Graves' ophthalmopathy and Graves' hyperthyroidism. TCRdb re-called the multiplex PCR reads with MiXCR, one entry per CDR3 protein. The sample yields 580,000 or so distinct CDR3 sequences, about 35% seen once. The sequencing sample was made of peripheral blood or thyroid tissue (not recorded which). The receptor set was obtained from an adult man with Graves' hyperthyroidism. Each CDR3 is given with its conserved first and last residue. The D gene is left open where the match is weak. Size tells how often a clone was seen (once, few, many) or the class of an expanded clone, and some rows leave it out.

TRBD1	-	TRBV5-1	TRBJ2-5	CASSLSGTAQETQYF	TGTGCCAGCAGCCTTTCCGGGACAGCTCAAGAGACCCAGTACTTC
TRBD1	many	TRBV2	TRBJ1-5	CASNPGTGNQPQHF	TGTGCCAGCAACCCCGGGACAGGCAATCAGCCCCAGCATTTT
-	many	TRBV7-9	TRBJ2-7	CASSSWEGVFEQYF	TGTGCCAGCAGCTCTTGGGAAGGGGTTTTCGAGCAGTACTTC
TRBD1	-	TRBV10-1	TRBJ2-7	CASSDPGTGVTYEQYF	TGCGCCAGCAGTGACCCCGGGACAGGGGTTACCTACGAGCAGTACTTC
TRBD1	few	TRBV6-5	TRBJ2-2	CASRSTGVTGELFF	TGTGCCAGCAGGTCGACAGGGGTGACCGGGGAGCTGTTTTTT
-	-	TRBV6-5	TRBJ1-4	CASSFVAAEKLFF	TGTGCCAGCAGTTTTGTGGCAGCTGAAAAACTGTTTTTT
-	-	TRBV5-6	TRBJ2-7	CASSLQSYNEQYF	TGTGCCAGCAGCTTGCAGAGCTACAATGAGCAGTACTTC
TRBD1	few	TRBV28	TRBJ1-5	CASSSGQVGRPQHF	TGTGCCAGCAGTTCAGGACAGGTCGGACGGCCCCAGCATTTT
-	-	TRBV12-5	TRBJ1-6	CASGLVSGPGYYSPLHF	TGTGCTAGTGGTTTGGTATCAGGGCCAGGCTATTATTCACCCCTCCACTTT
-	-	TRBV7-9	TRBJ2-7	CASSLGRTGLEQYF	TGTGCCAGCAGTTTGGGTCGGACGGGGCTGGAGCAGTACTTC
-	few	TRBV20-1	TRBJ2-7	CSAQMDSDEQYF	TGCAGTGCCCAGATGGACAGTGACGAGCAGTACTTC
-	few	TRBV12-3/TRBV12-4	TRBJ1-2	CASSPMGVYGYTF	TGTGCCAGCAGCCCTATGGGAGTCTATGGCTACACCTTC
TRBD2	many	TRBV19	TRBJ2-2	CASSIASGWSANTGELFF	TGTGCCAGTAGTATAGCTAGCGGGTGGTCCGCGAACACCGGGGAGCTGTTTTTT
-	many	TRBV14	TRBJ2-7	CASSPLGYEQYF	TGTGCCAGCAGCCCGTTGGGTTACGAGCAGTACTTC
-	-	TRBV5-6	TRBJ1-1	CASSPPGPTEAFF	TGTGCCAGCAGCCCGCCCGGGCCGACTGAAGCTTTCTTT
-	-	TRBV15	TRBJ1-2	CATSRDPEVPGYGYTF	TGTGCCACCAGCAGAGACCCGGAGGTCCCGGGATATGGCTACACCTTC
-	-	TRBV3-1	TRBJ1-6	CASSQEVTANSLLHF	TGTGCCAGCAGCCAAGAAGTCACAGCTAATTCCCTCCTCCACTTT
-	-	TRBV19	TRBJ2-3	CASSSTLRHFTDTQYF	TGTGCCAGTAGCTCAACTCTGAGACACTTCACAGATACGCAGTATTTT
-	many	TRBV7-3	TRBJ2-5	CASAPQNQETQYF	TGTGCCAGCGCCCCCCAGAACCAAGAGACCCAGTACTTC
-	-	TRBV2	TRBJ2-5	CASSDGASEETQYF	TGTGCCAGCAGTGACGGGGCATCGGAGGAGACCCAGTACTTC
-	-	TRBV29-1	TRBJ1-1	CSGQGSPDTEAFF	TGCAGCGGGCAGGGTTCGCCAGACACTGAAGCTTTCTTT
-	few	TRBV6-5	TRBJ1-2	CASSYVAATNYGYTF	TGTGCCAGCAGTTACGTGGCAGCGACTAACTATGGCTACACCTTC
TRBD1	many	TRBV19	TRBJ1-2	CASSMYTGGNYGYTF	TGTGCCAGTAGTATGTATACAGGGGGCAACTATGGCTACACCTTC
TRBD2	many	TRBV20-1	TRBJ2-5	CSAIRDYQVPAQETQYF	TGCAGTGCTATCCGGGACTACCAGGTTCCAGCTCAAGAGACCCAGTACTTC
-	-	TRBV7-9	TRBJ2-7	CASSSKQGDYEQYF	TGTGCCAGCAGCTCAAAACAGGGAGACTACGAGCAGTACTTC
TRBD2	-	TRBV7-9	TRBJ2-7	CASSSEGLAGTYF	TGTGCCAGCAGCTCGGAGGGACTAGCGGGAACATACTTC
-	-	TRBV10-3	TRBJ1-5	CASSEKRGFGNQPQHF	TGTGCCAGCAGTGAAAAGAGGGGGTTCGGCAATCAGCCCCAGCATTTT
-	many	TRBV10-2	TRBJ1-6	CATNDRYNSPLHF	TGCGCCACCAATGACCGGTATAATTCACCCCTCCACTTT
-	-	TRBV10-3	TRBJ1-4	CAISGRTAEKLFF	TGTGCCATCAGTGGCAGGACAGCCGAAAAACTGTTTTTT
-	-	TRBV18	TRBJ2-2	CASSPPNPAGELFF	TGTGCCAGCTCACCACCTAACCCAGCGGGGGAGCTGTTTTTT
-	many	TRBV2	TRBJ2-5	CASSAGRGKGETQYF	TGTGCCAGCAGTGCCGGCCGAGGGAAGGGAGAGACCCAGTACTTC
-	-	TRBV7-2	TRBJ2-1	CASSLFHEQFF	TGTGCCAGCAGCTTATTCCATGAGCAGTTCTTC
TRBD1	many	TRBV7-9	TRBJ2-2	CASSELPGQGTGELFF	TGTGCCAGCAGCGAGCTTCCGGGACAGGGAACCGGGGAGCTGTTTTTT
-	few	TRBV7-2	TRBJ1-6	CASSLGGAGSNSPLHF	TGTGCCAGCAGCTTAGGCGGGGCAGGGTCTAATTCACCCCTCCACTTT
TRBD2	many	TRBV28	TRBJ2-7	CASSPSGRLYEQYF	TGTGCCAGCAGTCCAAGCGGGAGACTCTACGAGCAGTACTTC
-	many	TRBV10-1	TRBJ1-1	CASTRDAGTEAFF	TGCGCCAGCACCCGGGATGCGGGCACTGAAGCTTTCTTT
-	few	TRBV15	TRBJ2-7	CATSSHSGEQYF	TGTGCCACCAGCAGTCACTCAGGAGAGCAGTACTTC
-	-	TRBV29-1	TRBJ2-1	CSVEDRWGDRYNEQFF	TGCAGCGTTGAAGATCGGTGGGGGGATAGATACAATGAGCAGTTCTTC
-	-	TRBV5-1	TRBJ1-5	CTSSLDPMGLGQPQHF	TGCACCAGCAGCTTGGACCCCATGGGGTTAGGTCAGCCCCAGCATTTT
TRBD1	-	TRBV11-1	TRBJ1-6	CASSSHDLQGAYSPLHF	TGTGCCAGCAGCTCGCACGACCTACAGGGGGCATATTCACCCCTCCACTTT